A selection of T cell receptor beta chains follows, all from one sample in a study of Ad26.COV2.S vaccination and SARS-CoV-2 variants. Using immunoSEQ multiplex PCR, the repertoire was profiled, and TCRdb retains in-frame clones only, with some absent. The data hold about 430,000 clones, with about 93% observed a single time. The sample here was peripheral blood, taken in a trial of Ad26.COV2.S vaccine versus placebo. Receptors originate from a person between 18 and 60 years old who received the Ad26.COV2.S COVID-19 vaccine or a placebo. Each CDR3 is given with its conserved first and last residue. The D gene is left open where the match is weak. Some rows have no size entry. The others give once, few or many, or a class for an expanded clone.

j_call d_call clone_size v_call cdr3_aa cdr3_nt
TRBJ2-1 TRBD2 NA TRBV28 CASSTGRFFDNEQFF TGTGCCAGCAGTACCGGGAGGTTCTTCGACAATGAGCAGTTCTTC
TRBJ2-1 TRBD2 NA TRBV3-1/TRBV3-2 CASSQGLAGRYEQFF TGTGCCAGCAGCCAAGGGCTAGCGGGAAGGTATGAGCAGTTCTTC
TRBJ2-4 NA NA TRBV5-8 CASSLGVFADLAKNIQYF TGTGCCAGCAGCTTGGGCGTGTTTGCGGATTTAGCCAAAAACATTCAGTACTTC
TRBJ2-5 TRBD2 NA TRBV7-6 CASTGLAGAAGETQYF TGTGCCAGCACCGGACTAGCGGGAGCTGCAGGAGAGACCCAGTACTTC
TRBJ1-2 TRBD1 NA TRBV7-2 CASSLTGQGDYGYTF TGTGCCAGCAGCTTAACGGGACAGGGGGACTATGGCTACACCTTC
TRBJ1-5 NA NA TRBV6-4 CASSEQSGQPQHF TGTGCCAGCAGTGAACAAAGTGGACAGCCCCAGCATTTT
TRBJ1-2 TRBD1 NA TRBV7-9 CASSPGQANYGYTF TGTGCCAGCAGCCCGGGACAGGCGAACTATGGCTACACCTTC
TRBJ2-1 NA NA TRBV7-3 CASSLGGAFYEQFF TGTGCCAGCAGCTTAGGGGGGGCCTTCTATGAGCAGTTCTTC
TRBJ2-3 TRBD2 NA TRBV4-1 CASSQVAGYTQYF TGCGCCAGCAGCCAAGTAGCGGGGTATACGCAGTATTTT
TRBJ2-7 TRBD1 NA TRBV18 CASSSLGGEYEQYF TGTGCCAGCTCAAGTCTAGGGGGCGAGTACGAGCAGTACTTC
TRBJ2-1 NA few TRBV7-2 CASSLGASSYNEQFF TGTGCCAGCAGCTTAGGGGCCAGCTCCTACAATGAGCAGTTCTTC
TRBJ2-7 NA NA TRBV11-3 CASSQPGLPEQYF TGTGCCAGCAGCCAACCAGGACTCCCCGAGCAGTACTTC
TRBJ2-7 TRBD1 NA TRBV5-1 CASSLATGGYEQYF TGCGCCAGCAGCTTGGCGACAGGGGGATACGAGCAGTACTTC
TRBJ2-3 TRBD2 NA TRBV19 CASSVGLVRTDTQYF TGTGCCAGTAGTGTAGGACTAGTCAGGACAGATACGCAGTATTTT